The 20 T cell receptor beta chains reported below all come from one sample, sequenced in a study of OX40 agonist ivuxolimab in advanced cancers. Only in-frame clones appear in the TCRdb table, and some are missing; sequencing was by immunoSEQ multiplex PCR. This sample has more than 65,000 clones, with around 92% found just once. This specimen consisted of CD4+ or CD8+ T cells sorted from blood, obtained in a trial of the OX40 agonist ivuxolimab. The receptors here all came from an adult with an advanced solid tumor such as melanoma, head and neck, liver or kidney cancer.

This rearrangement joins TRBV27 to TRBJ2-5; TRBD2 agrees at 13 bases. The CDR3 totals 15 residues. In germline, CDR1 is MNHEY, CDR2 SMNVEV (reference sequence). The V and J ends lost 7 bases and 7 bases, in that order; junction bases with no gene match: 9. The CDR3 DNA follows: TGTGCCAGCACCCCGGGGACTAGCGGGGCAGGGACCCAGTACTTC. Translating gives CASTPGTSGAGTQYF.

V is TRBV10-2 and J is TRBJ1-1; D is ambiguous. Deletions cut 9 bases from V and 4 bases from J, with 21 bases between. Germline V gives CDR1 WSHSY, CDR2 SAAADI. The CDR3 sequence is 15 residues long. The CDR3 region has the DNA TGCGCCAGTTCCCCATCGCCTTGGGTAGGCACTGAAGCTTTCTTT. Translation gives CASSPSPWVGTEAFF.

The CDR3 loop is CASSLTQLATDTQYF. DNA for the CDR3: TGCGCCAGCAGCCTAACCCAACTAGCAACAGATACGCAGTATTTT. The chain is built from TRBV4-3 and TRBJ2-3; weak D call: TRBD2 (6 bases). The CDR3 runs 15 residues. Trimming removed 4 bases at V and 3 bases at J, with 14 bases between. The germline V gene encodes CDR1 LGHNA and CDR2 YSLEER.

The chain is built from TRBV5-1 and TRBJ1-1; a weak D match, TRBD1 (5 bases). Germline values: CDR1 SGHRS, CDR2 YFSETQ. CDR3 length: 14 amino acids. Trimming removed 2 bases at V and 3 bases at J, with 11 bases between. The CDR3 region is CASSFAGGYTEAFF. The CDR3 region has the DNA TGCGCCAGCAGCTTCGCCGGGGGATACACTGAAGCTTTCTTT. The full variable domain, with the rest looked up from reference TRBV5-1 and TRBJ1-1, is KAGVTQTPRYLIKTRGQQVTLSCSPISGHRSVSWYQQTPGQGLQFLFEYFSETQRNKGNFPGRFSGRQFSNSRSEMNVSTLELGDSALYLCASSFAGGYTEAFFGQGTRLTVV.

V and J are TRBV4-3 and TRBJ2-2; D may correspond to TRBD1 or TRBD2 (7 bases each). V was pared by 6 bases and J by 6 bases, with 29 bases between. This CDR3 spans 19 amino acids. The germline CDR1 and CDR2 sequences are LGHNA and YSLEER. CDR3 DNA sequence: TGCGCCAGCAGTGGACAGGCTGGGGGGGGCCTACTTTATTCCGGGGAGCTGTTTTTT. It codes for CASSGQAGGGLLYSGELFF.

The J gene is TRBJ1-5, the V gene TRBV27, with D unclear. Germline V gene sequence: CDR1 MNHEY, CDR2 SMNVEV (reference sequence). Trimming cost V 8 bases and J 0 bases, with 8 bases left between them. The CDR3 contains 13 residues. CDR3 bases: TGTGCCAGCGGCTTTAGTAGCAATCAGCCCCAGCATTTT. It yields the protein CASGFSSNQPQHF.

The table lists this clone with a count of one. The rearrangement uses TRBV7-9 and TRBJ2-5; maybe TRBD2 (5 bases). The CDR3 covers 14 residues. V lost 8 bases to trimming and J lost 4 bases, with 17 bases between them. Germline V gene sequence: CDR1 SEHNR, CDR2 FQNEAQ (reference sequence). The CDR3 DNA follows: TGTGCCAGCGCCTATCCCGGGGATGGAGAGACCCAGTACTTC. It translates to CASAYPGDGETQYF.

V and J are TRBV2 and TRBJ1-2; TRBD1 agrees at 7 bases. This CDR3 spans 15 amino acids. CDR1 is SNHLY, CDR2 FYNNEI, per germline. Unmatched junction bases numbered 9, after V lost 8 bases and J lost 0 bases. This CDR3 reads CASRQGGLSNYGYTF. In nucleotides, the CDR3 is TGTGCCAGCCGGCAGGGGGGACTCTCTAACTATGGCTACACCTTC.

The chain has TRBV5-1 and TRBJ2-7; D gene uncertain. CDR1 and CDR2 (germline): SGHRS, YFSETQ. Trimming shortened V by 3 bases and J by 0 bases, and 13 bases separated the two germline ends. The CDR3 runs to 15 residues. In nucleotides, the CDR3 is TGCGCCAGCAGCTCTCGGACCGCCGTCTCCTACGAGCAGTACTTC. It codes for CASSSRTAVSYEQYF.

This chain links TRBV6-4 with TRBJ2-3; 12 nucleotides line up with TRBD2. The germline V gene encodes CDR1 MRHNA and CDR2 SNTAGT. With 4 bases clipped from V and 4 bases from J, the junction kept 0 bases outside the gene matches. This CDR3 has 14 residues. CDR3 region: CASSASGGADTQYF. The DNA of the CDR3 is TGTGCCAGCAGTGCTAGCGGGGGGGCAGATACGCAGTATTTT.

The V and J genes are TRBV19 and TRBJ2-7; D is undetermined. The CDR3 has 13 residues. V was trimmed by 9 bases and J by 0 bases, leaving 12 bases between them. The V gene's germline CDR1 is LNHDA and CDR2 SQIVND (reference sequence). CDR3 amino acids: CASSIHSSYEQYF. The CDR3 bases are TGTGCCAGCAGCATACACAGCTCCTACGAGCAGTACTTC.

The chain combines TRBV6-6 with TRBJ1-2, with D maybe TRBD1 (6 bases). The CDR3 sequence is 15 residues long. V dropped 4 bases and J dropped 5 bases, with 17 bases sitting between them. The germline V gene has CDR1 MNHNY and CDR2 SVGAGI (reference sequence). The CDR3, as DNA: TGTGCCAGCAGTTGGGAAGGGGGGACTTTTTATGGCTACACCTTC. It translates to CASSWEGGTFYGYTF.

The CDR3 DNA is TGTGCCAGCAGTTACGTGGAGGGGGATAAGACCCAGTACTTC. It yields the protein CASSYVEGDKTQYF. J is TRBJ2-5 and V is TRBV6-5; D is perhaps TRBD1 or TRBD2 (6 bases each). The CDR3 has 14 amino acids. The V and J ends lost 2 bases and 6 bases respectively, with 13 bases between them. Looked up from germline, CDR1 is MNHEY and CDR2 is SVGAGI.

This clone was detected only once. The chain recombines TRBV11-2 with TRBJ2-7; 8 bases agree with TRBD2. This CDR3 region has 16 residues. CDR1 and CDR2 from the germline V gene are SGHAT and FQNNGV. V lost 1 base to trimming and J lost 2 bases; unmatched junction nucleotides: 7. CDR3 residues: CASSLAGELAAYEQYF. CDR3 in DNA: TGTGCCAGCAGCTTAGCCGGGGAACTAGCGGCCTACGAGCAGTACTTC.

This chain connects TRBV19 to TRBJ2-1, with 9 bases fitting TRBD2. The CDR3 has 16 residues. Trimming took 1 base from V and 3 from J; bases not matched to a gene: 4. In germline, CDR1 is LNHDA, CDR2 SQIVND (reference sequence). CDR3 sequence (DNA): TGTGCCAGTAGTATAGGGGCTAGCGGGGACTACAATGAGCAGTTCTTC. Its protein product is CASSIGASGDYNEQFF.

The CDR3 reads CASSLTTGALANEQFF. CDR3 nucleotide sequence: TGTGCCAGCAGCTTGACAACGGGGGCGCTGGCGAATGAGCAGTTCTTC. This chain links TRBV5-4 with TRBJ2-1, with D perhaps TRBD1 or TRBD2 (6 bases each). V was pared by 1 base and J by 7 bases, with 18 bases between. This CDR3 contains 16 residues. Germline CDR1 and CDR2: SGHNT and YYREEE (reference sequence). Together with reference TRBV5-4 and TRBJ2-1, the CDR3 gives the full variable domain: ETGVTQSPTHLIKTRGQQVTLRCSSQSGHNTVSWYQQALGQGPQFIFQYYREEENGRGNFPPRFSGLQFPNYSSELNVNALELDDSALYLCASSLTTGALANEQFFGPGTRLTVL.

The rearrangement links TRBV6-5 to TRBJ1-5; no reliable D call. Trimming took off 6 bases at V and 4 bases at J, with 7 bases between the two ends. CDR3 size: 12 residues. The germline V gene has CDR1 MNHEY and CDR2 SVGAGI. The CDR3 DNA reads TGTGCCAGCAGAGAAGAGAATCAGCCCCAGCATTTT. As protein: CASREENQPQHF.

The J gene is TRBJ2-7, the V gene TRBV5-4; D possibly corresponds to TRBD1 (6 bases). The CDR3 spans 14 residues. CDR1 is SGHNT, CDR2 YYREEE, per germline (reference sequence). The V and J ends lost 2 bases and 5 bases respectively, with 14 bases between them. The DNA of the CDR3 is TGTGCCAGCAGCTTAGGGCTCAGGGGCGACGAGCAGTACTTC. Its protein is CASSLGLRGDEQYF.

The chain recombines TRBV11-2 with TRBJ2-5; D remains ambiguous. The ends were cut back, 2 bases at V and 5 bases at J, with 9 bases in the middle. There are 13 residues in the CDR3. Germline V gene lookup returns CDR1 SGHAT and CDR2 FQNNGV. For the CDR3, the DNA is TGTGCCAGCAGCTTATCCCTCGTCGAGACCCAGTACTTC. Translated, it gives CASSLSLVETQYF.

The chain combines TRBV4-1 with TRBJ2-7; a possible D gene is TRBD1 (5 bases). Germline V gene data show CDR1 as MGHRA and CDR2 as YSYEKL. The V end was cut by 4 bases, the J end by 0 bases, with 10 bases between. This CDR3 is 14 amino acids long. The CDR3 sequence is CASSPGLGSYEQYF. Written as DNA, the CDR3 is TGCGCCAGCAGCCCAGGGCTCGGCTCCTACGAGCAGTACTTC.